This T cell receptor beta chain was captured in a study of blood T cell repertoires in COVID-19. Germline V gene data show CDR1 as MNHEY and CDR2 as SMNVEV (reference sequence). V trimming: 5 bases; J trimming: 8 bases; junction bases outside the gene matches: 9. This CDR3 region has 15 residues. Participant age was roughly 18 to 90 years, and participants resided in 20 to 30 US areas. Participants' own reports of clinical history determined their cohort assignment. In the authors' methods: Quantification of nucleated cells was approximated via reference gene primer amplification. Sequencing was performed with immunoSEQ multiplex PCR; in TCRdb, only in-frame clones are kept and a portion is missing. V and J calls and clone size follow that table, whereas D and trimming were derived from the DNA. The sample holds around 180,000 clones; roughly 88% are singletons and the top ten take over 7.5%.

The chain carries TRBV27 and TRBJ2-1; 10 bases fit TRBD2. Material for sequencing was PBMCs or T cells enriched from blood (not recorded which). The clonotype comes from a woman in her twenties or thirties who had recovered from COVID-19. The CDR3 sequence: CASSNAGTSVDEQFF. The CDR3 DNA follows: TGTGCCAGCAGTAACGCCGGGACTAGCGTCGATGAGCAGTTCTTC.